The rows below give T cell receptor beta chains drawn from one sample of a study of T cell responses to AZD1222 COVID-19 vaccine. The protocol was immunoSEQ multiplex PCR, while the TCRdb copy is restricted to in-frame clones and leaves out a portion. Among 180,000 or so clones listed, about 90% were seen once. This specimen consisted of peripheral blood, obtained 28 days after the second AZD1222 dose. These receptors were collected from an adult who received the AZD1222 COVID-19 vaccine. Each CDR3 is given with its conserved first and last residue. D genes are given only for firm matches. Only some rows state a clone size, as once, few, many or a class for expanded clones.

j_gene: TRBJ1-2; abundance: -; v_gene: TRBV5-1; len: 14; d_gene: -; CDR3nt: TGCGCCAGCAGCCCCGAGGACGAAGTTTATGGCTACACCTTC; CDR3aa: CASSPEDEVYGYTF
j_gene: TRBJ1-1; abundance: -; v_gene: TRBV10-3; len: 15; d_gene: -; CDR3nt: TGTGCCATCAGTGAATTTGGGCAGCTGAACACTGAAGCTTTCTTT; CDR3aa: CAISEFGQLNTEAFF
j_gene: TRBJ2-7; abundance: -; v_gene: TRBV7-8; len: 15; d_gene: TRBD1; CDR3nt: TGTGCCAGCAGCTTCGGGACAGGGGGCGGTCACGAGCAGTACTTC; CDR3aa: CASSFGTGGGHEQYF
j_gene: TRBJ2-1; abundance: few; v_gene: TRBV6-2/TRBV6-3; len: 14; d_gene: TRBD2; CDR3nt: TGTGCCAGCAGTTGGACTAGCGGGGTGGCTGAGCAGTTCTTC; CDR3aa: CASSWTSGVAEQFF
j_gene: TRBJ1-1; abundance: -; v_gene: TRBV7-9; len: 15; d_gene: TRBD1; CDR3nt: TGTGCCAGCAGCCCTGCGGACAGGCCGAACACTGAAGCTTTCTTT; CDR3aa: CASSPADRPNTEAFF
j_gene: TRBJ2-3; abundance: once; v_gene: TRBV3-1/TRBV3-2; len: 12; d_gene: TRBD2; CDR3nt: TGTGCCAGCCTCAGCGGGGGGGGGACGCAGTATTTT; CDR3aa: CASLSGGGTQYF
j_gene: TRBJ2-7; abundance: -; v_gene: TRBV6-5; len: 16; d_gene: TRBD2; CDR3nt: TGTGCCAGCAGTTACCCACGCCGGGAGGGACACTACGAGCAGTACTTC; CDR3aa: CASSYPRREGHYEQYF
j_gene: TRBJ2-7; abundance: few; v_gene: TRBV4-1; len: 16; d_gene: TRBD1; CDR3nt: TGCGCCAGCAGCCAAGCCGCGACAGGGGAATCCTACGAGCAGTACTTC; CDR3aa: CASSQAATGESYEQYF
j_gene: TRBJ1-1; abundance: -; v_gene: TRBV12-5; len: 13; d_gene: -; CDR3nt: TGTGCTAGTGGTTTACAGGAACGGCCTGAAGCTTTCTTT; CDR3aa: CASGLQERPEAFF
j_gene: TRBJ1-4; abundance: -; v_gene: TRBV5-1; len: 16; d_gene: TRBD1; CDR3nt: TGCGCCAGCAGTATAGGACAGGGATCGACTAATGAAAAACTGTTTTTT; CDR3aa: CASSIGQGSTNEKLFF
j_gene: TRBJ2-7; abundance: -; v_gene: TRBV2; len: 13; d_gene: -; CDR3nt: TGTGCCACCGCAGGGATCGTCCCCTACGAGCAGTACTTC; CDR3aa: CATAGIVPYEQYF
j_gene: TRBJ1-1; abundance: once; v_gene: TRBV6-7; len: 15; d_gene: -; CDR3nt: TGTGCCAGCAGTTACCCGGGTCTCCAGGGGACTGAAGCTTTCTTT; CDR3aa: CASSYPGLQGTEAFF
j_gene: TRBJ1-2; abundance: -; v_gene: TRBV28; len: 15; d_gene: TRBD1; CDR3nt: TGTGCCGGGGGGACAGGGGCGGTGGAAGACTATGGCTACACCTTC; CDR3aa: CAGGTGAVEDYGYTF
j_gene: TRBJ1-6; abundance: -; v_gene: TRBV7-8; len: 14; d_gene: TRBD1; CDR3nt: TGTGCCAGCAGCTTAGGGGACAGGAATTCACCCCTCCACTTT; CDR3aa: CASSLGDRNSPLHF
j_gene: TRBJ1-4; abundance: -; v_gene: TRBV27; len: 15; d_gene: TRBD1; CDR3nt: TGTGCCAGCAGCAATTACAGGGGGACTAATGAAAAACTGTTTTTT; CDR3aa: CASSNYRGTNEKLFF
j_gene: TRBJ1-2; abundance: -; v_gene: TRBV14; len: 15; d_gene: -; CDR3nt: TGTGCCAGCAGCCAGGGGCAGGGCGGACTATATGGCTACACCTTC; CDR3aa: CASSQGQGGLYGYTF
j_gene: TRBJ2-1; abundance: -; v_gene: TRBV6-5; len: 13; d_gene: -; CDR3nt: TGTGCCAGCCGATTAGGACCTCCCAATGAGCAGTTCTTC; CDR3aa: CASRLGPPNEQFF
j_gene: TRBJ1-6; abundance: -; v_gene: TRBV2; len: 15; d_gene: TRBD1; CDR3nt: TGTGCCAGCAGAGCTGACAGGGCCTATAATTCACCCCTCCACTTT; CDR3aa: CASRADRAYNSPLHF
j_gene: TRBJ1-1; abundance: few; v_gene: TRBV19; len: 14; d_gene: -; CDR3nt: TGTGCCAGCAAACCCCATCCAGAGAACACTGAAGCTTTCTTT; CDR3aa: CASKPHPENTEAFF
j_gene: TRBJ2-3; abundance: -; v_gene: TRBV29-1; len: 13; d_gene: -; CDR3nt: TGCAGCGTTTACCGGGGGGCCACAGATACGCAGTATTTT; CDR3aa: CSVYRGATDTQYF
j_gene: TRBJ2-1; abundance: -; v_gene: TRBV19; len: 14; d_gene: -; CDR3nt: TGTGCCAGTAGTATAGGTCCAGGCACAGGTGAGCAGTTCTTC; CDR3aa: CASSIGPGTGEQFF
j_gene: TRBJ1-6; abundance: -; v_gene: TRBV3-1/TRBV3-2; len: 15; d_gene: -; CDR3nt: TGTGCCAGCAGCCTGGAGAACGGGAATAATTCACCCCTCCACTTT; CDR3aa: CASSLENGNNSPLHF
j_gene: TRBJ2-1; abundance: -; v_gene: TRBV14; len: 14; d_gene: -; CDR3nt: TGTGCCAGCAGCCAAGATTTCCCAGCGCGTGAGCAGTTCTTC; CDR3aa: CASSQDFPAREQFF
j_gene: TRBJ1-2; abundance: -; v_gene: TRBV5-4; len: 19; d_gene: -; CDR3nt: TGTGCCAGCAGCTTTAATGAGGCGGTGCCCTCGACGCTGAACTATGGCTACACCTTC; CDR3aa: CASSFNEAVPSTLNYGYTF
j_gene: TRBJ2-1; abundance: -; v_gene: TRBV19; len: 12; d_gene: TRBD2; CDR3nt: TGTGCCAGTAGGCGGGAGGTCGGTGAGCAGTTCTTC; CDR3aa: CASRREVGEQFF
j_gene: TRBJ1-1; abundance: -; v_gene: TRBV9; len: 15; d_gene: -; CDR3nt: TGTGCCAGCAGCCCACAGGGCAGGGGTGACACTGAAGCTTTCTTT; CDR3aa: CASSPQGRGDTEAFF
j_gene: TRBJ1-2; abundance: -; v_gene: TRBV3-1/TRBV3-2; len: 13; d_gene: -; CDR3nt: TGTGCCAGCAGCCCCATGGCGGGTTATGGCTACACCTTC; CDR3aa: CASSPMAGYGYTF
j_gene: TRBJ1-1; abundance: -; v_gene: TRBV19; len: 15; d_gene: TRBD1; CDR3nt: TGTGCCAGTAGTGGTCGGGACAGCATGAACACTGAAGCTTTCTTT; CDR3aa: CASSGRDSMNTEAFF
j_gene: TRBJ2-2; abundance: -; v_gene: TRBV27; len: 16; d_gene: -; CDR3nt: TGTGCCAGCAGTTTGGCCCCCGGAGGGGTAATCGGGGAGCTGTTTTTT; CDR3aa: CASSLAPGGVIGELFF
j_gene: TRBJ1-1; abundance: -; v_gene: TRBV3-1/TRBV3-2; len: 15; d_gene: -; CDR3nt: TGTGCCAGCAGCCAAGATGGGGCCCTGAACACTGAAGCTTTCTTT; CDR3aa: CASSQDGALNTEAFF
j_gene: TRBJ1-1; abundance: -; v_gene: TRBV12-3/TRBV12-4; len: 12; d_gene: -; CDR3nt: TGTGCCAGCACCCTAAGAGGGACTGAAGCTTTCTTT; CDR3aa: CASTLRGTEAFF
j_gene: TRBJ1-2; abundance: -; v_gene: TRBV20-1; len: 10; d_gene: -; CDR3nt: TGCAGTGCTTCGTATTATGGCTACACCTTC; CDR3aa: CSASYYGYTF